The clone carrying this TCR beta chain has just a few counts. The antigen is not known. This entry belongs to a study of OX40 agonist ivuxolimab in advanced cancers. In the study overall: In this cohort, patients received ivuxolimab, an agonistic anti-OX40 (CD134) antibody. Patients received ivuxolimab, an intravenous treatment, every 2 weeks at 0.01 to 10 mg/kg. Roughly two fifths of patients had received prior checkpoint inhibitor therapy.

Germline CDR1 LNHDA, CDR2 SQIVND (reference sequence). Trimming shortened V by 7 bases and J by 3 bases, and 9 bases separated the two germline ends. This CDR3 contains 12 residues. General study results and limits: Undetermined was the antigen specificity of the expanded peripheral T cells.

TCRdb keeps only in-frame clones here, not all; method: immunoSEQ multiplex PCR. The sample shows about 80,000 clones, around 87% of them seen only once. This TCR came from an adult with an advanced solid tumor such as melanoma, head and neck, liver or kidney cancer. V usage is TRBV19 and J usage is TRBJ1-1; D gene unclear. The sequenced sample was CD4+ or CD8+ T cells sorted from blood, obtained in a trial of the OX40 agonist ivuxolimab. The CDR3 DNA is TGTGCCAGTAAAAGGTGGGACACTGAAGCTTTCTTT. Protein product: CASKRWDTEAFF.